This T cell receptor beta chain was captured in a study of a mutant IDH1 vaccine in newly diagnosed glioma. Germline V gives CDR1 SGHNT, CDR2 YYREEE (reference sequence). The CDR3 consists of 13 residues. Trimming took off 4 bases at V and 9 bases at J, with 16 bases between the two ends. The sample holds a few counts of this clone. As yet, its antigen is unknown. Sequencing was performed with immunoSEQ multiplex PCR; in TCRdb, only in-frame clones are kept and a portion is missing. The repertoire has nearly 35,000 clones, 70% to 85% of them found once; the top ten carry nearly 25%. Time point noted: week 5, during vaccination. Each dose delivered 300 ug of mutant IDH1 20-mer peptide subcutaneously with imiquimod.

This specimen consisted of PBMCs, obtained from a glioma patient whose treatment included an IDH1 peptide vaccine. The TCR was taken from a man between 25 and 39 years old with glioma. The chain employs TRBV5-4 and TRBJ2-5, with a weak D call TRBD1 (6 bases). The CDR3 sequence is CASSTTGQWAQYF. CDR3 nucleotide sequence: TGTGCCAGCAGCACGACAGGACAATGGGCCCAGTACTTC.